What follows is one TCR beta chain and its context. This clonotype turned up a few times. No antigen is known for it. One base away there is no much larger clone; base qualities are not given. The cysteine opens and the phenylalanine closes a CDR3 of 13 amino acids. CDR3 DNA only is kept here, 39 bases in frame from base 1. Based on the germline V gene, the CDR1 and CDR2 sequences are SQVTM and ANQGSEA. Relative to germline, V is missing 5 bases and J is missing 4 bases, with 5 bases of the junction outside any gene match. The protocol used for the library was RT-PCR. Sequencing was performed on an Illumina HiSeq 2500. Starting from the raw public reads, TCRdb applied fastp trimming at Q25, assembled clones with MiXCR and retained in-frame beta chains. Each record represents a unique CDR3 protein, reported with the most common genes and DNA among its rows. The sample data list roughly 36,000 distinct CDR3 sequences, and about three fifths of these were observed just once. 4.5% of the sample goes to the ten largest clones.

The entry originates in a study of yellow fever vaccine responses in identical twins (dated by TCRdb to 2017 to 2018). With regard to the full study: In the study, vaccine-responding T cell clones were precisely tracked in identical twins.

The paper as a whole reports these results and caveats: According to the authors, the vaccine-induced T cell response in identical twins seemed to be partly convergent and partly specific to each individual.

The sequence links TRBV29-1 to TRBJ2-3, and 8 junction bases match TRBD1. The source material was T cells from blood (PBMCs), unsorted or a sorted subset (not recorded which), sampled before or after yellow fever vaccination (not recorded which). The receptor was isolated from a woman aged 18-29 years who received the yellow fever vaccine. Donor details come from another sample of the same person, matched by shared clones. The CDR3 amino acid sequence is: CSVSGQGSDTQYF. The sequenced DNA: TGCAGCGTTTCTGGACAGGGCTCAGATACGCAGTATTTT.